Listed below are T cell receptor beta chains from one sample, sequenced in a study of blood T cell repertoires in COVID-19. The repertoire was sequenced with immunoSEQ multiplex PCR; TCRdb's copy has only in-frame clones and lacks some. Among about 99,000 clones listed, about 80% were seen once. Sequences were obtained from peripheral blood. All receptors come from a woman older than 75 with active or convalescent COVID-19. Both conserved end residues are part of each CDR3.

V	J	CDR3
TRBV6-1	TRBJ1-5	CASSEVTTGGDYSNQPQHF
TRBV18	TRBJ1-6	CASSPGGDGNSPLHF
TRBV3-1/TRBV3-2	TRBJ1-1	CASSHTGFMNTEAFF
TRBV28	TRBJ1-4	CASSTTGKKLFF
TRBV14	TRBJ1-6	CASSQGQGANSPLHF
TRBV6-5	TRBJ2-7	CASSYQTSAGEQYF
TRBV6-9	TRBJ2-7	CASSRRRCEWYEQYF
TRBV5-5	TRBJ2-7	CASSLHLGTGSDEQYF
TRBV6-5	TRBJ1-2	CASRIRTGSSYGYTF
TRBV7-3	TRBJ2-3	CASSQVLTETQYF
TRBV2	TRBJ2-5	CASSGWADLGPWTQYF
TRBV24-1	TRBJ1-5	CATSLQGYQPQHF
TRBV27	TRBJ2-7	CATATRGGLNEQYF
TRBV6-2/TRBV6-3	TRBJ1-1	CASSYLTGTGRVNTEAFF
TRBV28	TRBJ2-2	CASKRTGTGDGELFF
TRBV7-2	TRBJ1-6	CASSSSGTGGWSPLHF
TRBV5-5	TRBJ2-7	CASSSTLGSSYEQYF
TRBV6-4	TRBJ2-1	CARSKAGGNEQFF
TRBV29-1	TRBJ1-2	CSVGGQGAHTF
TRBV30	TRBJ1-3	CAWSVLSSGNTIYF
TRBV5-4	TRBJ1-3	CASSLNQGDTIYF
TRBV5-1	TRBJ2-2	CASSLVYGELFF
TRBV28	TRBJ2-2	CASSLGGQGTRDTGELFF
TRBV28	TRBJ1-3	CASSPTGSSGNTIYF
TRBV14	TRBJ1-4	CASSQIRPGGVASEKLFF
TRBV7-2	TRBJ1-5	CASRELGQGNNQPQHF
TRBV11-2	TRBJ2-1	CASSLSPVASGWDEQFF
TRBV19	TRBJ2-1	CASSITSGETYNEQFF
TRBV5-6	TRBJ1-5	CASSFSFGGGDNQPQHF
TRBV4-1	TRBJ1-1	CASSQVEGGTEAFF
TRBV10-3	TRBJ2-1	CAISGTGTSGSYLGEQFF
TRBV4-2	TRBJ1-1	CASSPQIQKDRNTEAFF
TRBV9	TRBJ2-2	CASSGILAGQTGELFF
TRBV10-3	TRBJ2-5	CAIRQQETQYF
TRBV11-2	TRBJ2-3	CASSLGTLSDTQYF
TRBV11-2	TRBJ1-1	CASSLVVQGGTEAFF
TRBV5-4	TRBJ1-3	CASSPGQGQKGGNTIYF
TRBV20-1	TRBJ1-4	CSASRVHEKLFF
TRBV18	TRBJ1-5	CASSHTESSNQPQHF
TRBV3-1/TRBV3-2	TRBJ1-4	CASSQSQGREKLFF